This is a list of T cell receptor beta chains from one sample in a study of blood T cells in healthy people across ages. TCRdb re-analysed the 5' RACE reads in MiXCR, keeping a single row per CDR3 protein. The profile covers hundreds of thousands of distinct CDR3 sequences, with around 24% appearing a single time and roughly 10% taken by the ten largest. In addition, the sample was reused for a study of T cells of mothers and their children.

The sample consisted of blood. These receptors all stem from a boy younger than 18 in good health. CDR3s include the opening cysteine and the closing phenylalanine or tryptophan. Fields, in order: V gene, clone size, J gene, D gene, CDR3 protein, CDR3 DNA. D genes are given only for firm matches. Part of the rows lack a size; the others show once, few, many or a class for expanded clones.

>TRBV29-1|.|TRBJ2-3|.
CSVPKGGAQYF
TGCAGCGTTCCTAAGGGGGGGGCGCAGTATTTT
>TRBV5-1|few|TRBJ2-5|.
CASGKMGGLEETQYF
TGCGCCAGCGGCAAGATGGGGGGGCTTGAGGAGACCCAGTACTTC
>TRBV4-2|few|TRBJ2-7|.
CASSPRSGYSYEQYF
TGTGCCAGCAGCCCACGGTCGGGGTACTCCTACGAGCAGTACTTC
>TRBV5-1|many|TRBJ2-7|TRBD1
CASSSDGRGPYEQYF
TGCGCCAGCAGCTCGGACGGCAGGGGGCCCTACGAGCAGTACTTC
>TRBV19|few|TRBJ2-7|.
CASSITAGAYEQYF
TGTGCCAGTAGTATAACGGCAGGGGCCTACGAGCAGTACTTC
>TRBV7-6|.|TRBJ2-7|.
CASSPFVRDMSYEQYF
TGTGCCAGCAGCCCTTTCGTCCGGGACATGAGCTACGAGCAGTACTTC
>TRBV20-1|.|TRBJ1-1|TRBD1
CRAGQGPEAFF
TGCAGAGCAGGACAGGGACCGGAAGCTTTCTTT
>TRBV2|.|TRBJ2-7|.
CASSVARGTGEQYF
TGTGCCAGCAGTGTGGCCCGCGGAACAGGGGAGCAGTACTTC
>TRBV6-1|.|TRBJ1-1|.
CASSEVGKAEAFF
TGTGCCAGCAGTGAAGTGGGGAAGGCTGAAGCTTTCTTT
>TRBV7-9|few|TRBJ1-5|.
CASSPTGLNQPQHF
TGTGCCAGCAGCCCAACAGGGTTGAATCAGCCCCAGCATTTT
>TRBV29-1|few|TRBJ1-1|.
CSVERASNTEAFF
TGCAGCGTTGAACGGGCTTCGAACACTGAAGCTTTCTTT
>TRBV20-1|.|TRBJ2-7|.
CSTLPVGYERYF
TGCAGTACTCTCCCTGTGGGCTACGAGCGGTACTTC
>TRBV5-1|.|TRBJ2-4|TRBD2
CASSFSPSGGENIQYF
TGCGCCAGCAGCTTCTCACCCAGCGGGGGTGAAAACATTCAGTACTTC
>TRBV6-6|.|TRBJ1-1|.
CASVQGNTEAFF
TGTGCCAGCGTCCAAGGGAACACTGAAGCTTTCTTT
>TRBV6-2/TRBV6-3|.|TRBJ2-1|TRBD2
CASSYVGLAGGNPNEQFF
TGTGCCAGCAGTTACGTAGGACTAGCGGGGGGCAACCCCAATGAGCAGTTCTTC
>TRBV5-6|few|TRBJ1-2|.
CASSILDGHYGYTF
TGTGCCAGCAGCATCCTGGACGGACACTATGGCTACACCTTC
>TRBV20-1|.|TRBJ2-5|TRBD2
CSAVKTSEEIQYF
TGCAGTGCTGTAAAGACTAGCGAAGAGATCCAGTACTTC
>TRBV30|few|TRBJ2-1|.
CAWVKSGRKYNEQFF
TGTGCCTGGGTTAAATCGGGACGGAAATACAATGAGCAGTTCTTC
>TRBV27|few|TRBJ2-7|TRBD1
CASSSRTGMYEQYF
TGTGCCAGCAGTTCGCGGACAGGGATGTACGAGCAGTACTTC
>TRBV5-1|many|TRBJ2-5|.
CASSLGRSQETQYF
TGCGCCAGCAGCTTGGGACGGAGTCAAGAGACCCAGTACTTC
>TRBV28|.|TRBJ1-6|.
CASSEGGNSSWYNSPLHF
TGTGCCAGCAGCGAGGGAGGGAATTCTTCGTGGTATAATTCACCCCTCCACTTT
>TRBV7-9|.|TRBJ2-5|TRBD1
CASSSRDRDETQYF
TGTGCCAGCAGCTCCCGGGACAGGGACGAGACCCAGTACTTC
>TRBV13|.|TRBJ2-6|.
CASSFSLSSGANVLTF
TGTGCCAGCAGCTTTTCGCTGAGCTCTGGGGCCAACGTCCTGACTTTC
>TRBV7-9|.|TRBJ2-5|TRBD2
CASSFPTSGGPLGETQYF
TGTGCCAGCAGCTTTCCGACTAGCGGGGGGCCCTTGGGAGAGACCCAGTACTTC
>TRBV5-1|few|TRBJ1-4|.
CASSLGVRPGEKLFF
TGCGCCAGCAGCTTAGGGGTTCGGCCGGGTGAAAAACTGTTTTTT
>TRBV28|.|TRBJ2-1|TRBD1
CASSWRYRGSNEQFF
TGTGCCAGCAGTTGGCGATACAGGGGGTCCAATGAGCAGTTCTTC
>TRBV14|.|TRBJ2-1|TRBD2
CASSQEGLARFF
TGTGCCAGCAGCCAAGAGGGACTAGCGAGGTTCTTC
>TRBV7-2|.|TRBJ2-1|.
CASSHTVGDYNEQFF
TGTGCCAGCAGCCATACCGTAGGGGACTACAATGAGCAGTTCTTC